These 25 T cell receptor beta chains were sequenced from one sample in a study of blood T cell repertoires in COVID-19. Assay: immunoSEQ multiplex PCR; the TCRdb copy retains only in-frame clones and omits some. This sample has more than 400,000 clones, with about 90% found just once. The sequencing sample was made of PBMCs or T cells enriched from blood (not recorded which). The receptors were gathered from a young woman who had recovered from COVID-19.

Concerning this clone itself: Other DNA sequences in this sample translate to the same CDR3. This CDR3 reads CATSPPAGMMYEQYF. CDR3 sequence (DNA): TGTGCCACTTCGCCCCCCGCAGGGATGATGTACGAGCAGTACTTC. The J gene is TRBJ2-7, the V gene TRBV28, with D possibly being TRBD1 (5 bases). This CDR3 comprises 15 residues. V gave up 10 bases and J gave up 4 bases, with 23 bases separating them. Germline values: CDR1 MDHEN, CDR2 SYDVKM. The whole variable domain, remainder taken from reference TRBV28 and TRBJ2-7, is DVKVTQSSRYLVKRTGEKVFLECVQDMDHENMFWYRQDPGLGLRLIYFSYDVKMKEKGDIPEGYSVSREKKERFSLILESASTNQTSMYLCATSPPAGMMYEQYFGPGTRLTVT.

In DNA form, the CDR3 reads TGTGCCAGTAGTATCTATGGGGCTCAGCCCCAGCATTTT. This translates into CASSIYGAQPQHF. The chain joins TRBV19 to TRBJ1-5; perhaps TRBD1 as D (5 bases). Trimming removed 3 bases at V and 6 bases at J, with 9 bases between. CDR3 length equals 13 residues. Germline values: CDR1 LNHDA, CDR2 SQIVND (reference sequence).

The CDR3 region has the DNA TGTGCCAGCAGTTTAGGCCCGGGTACAGATACGCAGTATTTT. Protein: CASSLGPGTDTQYF. The rearrangement links TRBV27 to TRBJ2-3; D remains ambiguous. Trimming shortened V by 2 bases and J by 3 bases, and 9 bases separated the two germline ends. The CDR3 length is 14 residues. Looked up from germline, CDR1 is MNHEY and CDR2 is SMNVEV (reference sequence).

This clone has only a few counts. The gene calls are TRBV2 and TRBJ2-2; 12 nucleotides align to TRBD1. The germline CDR1 and CDR2 sequences are SNHLY and FYNNEI. The CDR3 runs to 16 residues. After removal of 7 bases from V and 4 bases from J, the junction contained 7 bases not matched to a gene. The CDR3 loop is CASTVGTGGGTGELFF. The CDR3 nucleotides read TGTGCCAGCACCGTAGGGACAGGGGGCGGCACCGGGGAGCTGTTTTTT.

This chain uses TRBV5-7 with TRBJ1-2, with D unresolved. TRBV5-7 is an ORF, and what it does is uncertain. This CDR3 has 15 amino acids. The V gene lost 0 bases and the J gene lost 7 bases, with 16 bases spanning the gap. The CDR3 coding sequence is TGTGCCAGCAGCTTGGCCGGGGTGGAGTTGGGTGGCTACACCTTC. It encodes CASSLAGVELGGYTF.

J is TRBJ2-7 and V is TRBV30, with D perhaps TRBD1 (7 bases). The V gene's germline CDR1 is GTSNPN and CDR2 SVGIG (reference sequence). Trimming pared 2 bases from V and 2 bases from J, leaving 16 bases between. The CDR3 runs to 15 residues. The CDR3 region has the DNA TGTGCCTGGAGTCATGGGGGGACAGCAGCCTACGAGCAGTACTTC. Residues: CAWSHGGTAAYEQYF.

This clone was picked up one time. The genes are TRBV7-2 and TRBJ2-1; maybe TRBD1 (6 bases). V lost 3 bases and J 10 bases, leaving 10 bases between the germline ends. The CDR3 is made up of 12 amino acids. Looked up from germline, CDR1 is SGHTA and CDR2 is FQGNSA. CDR3 amino acids: CASSFPDREQFF. CDR3 coding DNA: TGTGCCAGCAGCTTTCCCGACAGGGAGCAGTTCTTC.

This chain joins TRBV5-1 and TRBJ1-2; D is ambiguous. V was cut by 4 bases and J by 0 bases, with 13 bases left in between. The CDR3 totals 15 residues. CDR1 SGHRS and CDR2 YFSETQ come from the germline V gene. The CDR3 here is CASSPRRAANYGYTF. The CDR3 DNA reads as TGCGCCAGCAGCCCCCGGAGGGCCGCTAACTATGGCTACACCTTC.

This chain connects TRBV5-1 to TRBJ1-4, with D tentatively TRBD1 (6 bases). The CDR3 runs 16 residues. Trimming removed 1 base from V and 2 bases from J, with 12 bases in between. Germline V gene sequence: CDR1 SGHRS, CDR2 YFSETQ. CDR3 region: CASSLWTAGTNEKLFF. The CDR3 DNA reads as TGCGCCAGCAGCTTGTGGACAGCCGGCACTAATGAAAAACTGTTTTTT.

The CDR3 spells CASRPPGTGATGYTF. The CDR3 nucleotides are TGTGCCAGCAGACCTCCCGGGACAGGGGCGACTGGCTACACCTTC. The V gene is TRBV28, the J gene TRBJ1-2; 10 bases agree with TRBD1. The germline V gene encodes CDR1 MDHEN and CDR2 SYDVKM. The CDR3 loop spans 15 amino acids. The V and J ends lost 6 bases and 7 bases, in that order; junction bases with no gene match: 11.

This clone is a singleton in its sample. The chain couples TRBV5-5 to TRBJ2-1; no clear D. The length of the CDR3 is 14 residues. Germline assignment: CDR1 SGHKS and CDR2 YYEKEE (reference sequence). Trimming took off 6 bases at V and 2 bases at J, with 12 bases between the two ends. For the CDR3, the DNA is TGTGCCAGCACGCGAGGCCCTACCTACAATGAGCAGTTCTTC. Protein sequence: CASTRGPTYNEQFF.

The chain is built from TRBV7-2 and TRBJ2-3, with 8 bases lining up with TRBD2. Germline values: CDR1 SGHTA, CDR2 FQGNSA. The CDR3 loop spans 16 amino acids. The V gene end was trimmed by 5 bases and the J gene end by 6 bases; junction bases not matched to a gene: 13. This CDR3 reads CASSPPRRGAVDTQYF. Here the CDR3 DNA reads TGTGCCAGCAGCCCCCCACGGCGGGGGGCGGTGGATACGCAGTATTTT.

This clone was detected once. The CDR3 spells CASSLAGTGGNYGYTF. The CDR3 DNA follows: TGTGCCAGCAGCTTAGCAGGGACAGGGGGGAACTATGGCTACACCTTC. The chain carries TRBV7-9 and TRBJ1-2; 11 bases are shared with TRBD1. From germline, CDR1 is SEHNR and CDR2 FQNEAQ (reference sequence). J was trimmed by 2 bases and V by 0 bases; bases with no gene match: 2. The CDR3 loop spans 16 amino acids. Supplemented by reference TRBV7-9 and TRBJ1-2, the full variable domain reads DTGVSQNPRHKITKRGQNVTFRCDPISEHNRLYWYRQTLGQGPEFLTYFQNEAQLEKSRLLSDRFSAERPKGSFSTLEIQRTEQGDSAMYLCASSLAGTGGNYGYTFGSGTRLTVV.

The chain combines TRBV5-4 with TRBJ1-2, with 10 bases matching TRBD1. This CDR3 region has 14 residues. Trimming at V came to 6 bases and at J to 8 bases, leaving 10 bases not matched to a gene. CDR1 is SGHNT and CDR2 is YYREEE in the germline V gene (reference sequence). The CDR3 bases are TGTGCCAGCACCAAAGGACAGGGGGAGGAGGGCTACACCTTC. Translated, it gives CASTKGQGEEGYTF.

This clone was recorded a few times. The chain employs TRBV7-9 and TRBJ2-1; 8 bases map to TRBD1. The CDR3 sequence is 16 residues long. The V gene's germline CDR1 is SEHNR and CDR2 FQNEAQ (reference sequence). After removal of 5 bases from V and 6 bases from J, the junction contained 12 bases not matched to a gene. The CDR3 loop reads CASSHLSGQVSNEQFF. The CDR3 DNA reads as TGTGCCAGCAGCCACCTCTCGGGACAGGTCTCCAATGAGCAGTTCTTC.

This chain links TRBV19 with TRBJ2-7; maybe TRBD1 (6 bases). The CDR3 contains 14 residues. V lost 4 bases to trimming and J lost 4 bases, with 14 bases between them. Looked up from germline, CDR1 is LNHDA and CDR2 is SQIVND (reference sequence). CDR3: CASSTPDRTYEQYF. In nucleotides, the CDR3 is TGTGCCAGTAGTACTCCGGACAGAACATACGAGCAGTACTTC.

V is TRBV20-1 and J is TRBJ1-5; TRBD1 is a possible D gene (5 bases). This CDR3 comprises 11 residues. V was shortened by 0 bases and J by 13 bases, with 10 bases between the two germline ends. Germline-derived CDR1 and CDR2 are DFQATT and SNEGSKA (reference sequence). The CDR3 loop reads CSARDVQGQHF. CDR3 DNA sequence: TGCAGTGCTAGAGATGTCCAGGGACAGCATTTT.

The CDR3 nucleotides read TGCGCCAGCTTCTTGCAGTCGGGGGGTCCCGGGGAGCTGTTTTTT. It specifies CASFLQSGGPGELFF. The chain combines TRBV5-1 with TRBJ2-2, with TRBD2 matching 7 bases. Germline CDR1 SGHRS, CDR2 YFSETQ. The junction had 12 bases not matched to a gene; V was cut back by 7 bases and J by 6 bases. This CDR3 is built from 15 residues.

The genes are TRBV29-1 and TRBJ2-2, with a possible D match to TRBD2 (5 bases). V was pared by 7 bases and J by 3 bases, with 18 bases between. The CDR3 length is 15 residues. Per the germline V gene, CDR1 is SQVTM and CDR2 is ANQGSEA. CDR3 sequence (DNA): TGCAGCGCCGGACCGCGACCAGCGGACACCGGGGAGCTGTTTTTT. Encoded protein: CSAGPRPADTGELFF.

The rearrangement joins TRBV7-2 to TRBJ1-5; D perhaps matches TRBD1 (5 bases). This CDR3 comprises 14 residues. Germline lookup yields CDR1 SGHTA and CDR2 FQGNSA. V lost 5 bases to trimming and J lost 1 base, with 9 bases between them. CDR3 region: CASSLKGSNQPQHF. The DNA of the CDR3 is TGTGCCAGCAGCCTCAAGGGGAGCAATCAGCCCCAGCATTTT.

V gene TRBV2 combines with J gene TRBJ2-7; perhaps TRBD2 as D (6 bases). The CDR3 runs to 13 residues. Germline CDR1 reads SNHLY; CDR2 reads FYNNEI. V lost 8 bases to trimming and J lost 1 base, with 12 bases between them. CDR3 sequence reads: CASRGDTSYEQYF. The CDR3 DNA sequence: TGTGCCAGCCGCGGGGATACATCCTACGAGCAGTACTTC.

This clone was recorded a few times. V usage is TRBV11-1 and J usage is TRBJ2-5; 9 bases agree with TRBD2. CDR1 and CDR2 from the germline V gene are SGHAT and FQDESV (reference sequence). This CDR3 region has 14 residues. V dropped 5 bases and J dropped 6; count of bases not matched to a gene: 7. CDR3 DNA: TGTGCCAGCAGCCCAGGGACTAGCTTGAAGACCCAGTACTTC. Its translation: CASSPGTSLKTQYF.

The rearrangement links TRBV2 to TRBJ2-1; the D is unclear. V was cut by 5 bases and J by 4 bases, with 12 bases left in between. The CDR3 runs 14 residues. Germline V CDR1 and CDR2: SNHLY, FYNNEI. The CDR3 DNA reads TGTGCCAGCAGTCCAAGCTCCCCGTACAATGAGCAGTTCTTC. As protein: CASSPSSPYNEQFF.

The chain is built from TRBV27 and TRBJ2-7; D is possibly TRBD1 (5 bases). This CDR3 spans 13 amino acids. Germline CDR1 and CDR2: MNHEY and SMNVEV (reference sequence). The V gene lost 6 bases and the J gene lost 2 bases, with 11 bases spanning the gap. CDR3 coding DNA: TGTGCCAGCAGCCCCGACAGAACCTACGAGCAGTACTTC. It encodes CASSPDRTYEQYF.

The chain is built from TRBV5-6 and TRBJ2-5; 9 nucleotides agree with TRBD2. The CDR3 contains 15 residues. V was clipped by 2 bases and J by 2 bases; unmatched bases: 4. CDR1 SGHDT and CDR2 YYEEEE come from the germline V gene. The DNA of the CDR3 is TGTGCCAGCAGCTTTGCGCTAGCGGGGCAAGAGACCCAGTACTTC. It yields the protein CASSFALAGQETQYF.